Presented here are 25 T cell receptor beta chains from one specimen sequenced in a study of blood T cell repertoires in COVID-19. Data came from immunoSEQ multiplex PCR; TCRdb stores just in-frame clones and leaves some out. The repertoire holds roughly 68,000 clones, with 88% as singletons. Sequencing was performed on peripheral blood. The origin of the receptors is a woman aged 60-75 years with COVID-19, enrolled during active disease.

The chain links TRBV5-1 to TRBJ2-2; perhaps TRBD2 as D (6 bases). The CDR3 runs 15 residues. The ends were cut back, 2 bases at V and 4 bases at J, with 12 bases in the middle. CDR1 and CDR2 from the germline V gene are SGHRS and YFSETQ. CDR3 DNA: TGCGCCAGCAGCTTTGGGGGGTCGGGCACCGGGGAGCTGTTTTTT. Its protein is CASSFGGSGTGELFF.

The chain recombines TRBV19 with TRBJ1-5; D is unclear. CDR1 and CDR2 (germline): LNHDA, SQIVND (reference sequence). Deletions cut 4 bases from V and 0 bases from J, with 13 bases between. The CDR3 totals 16 residues. The CDR3 region is CASSSTDYYSNQPQHF. The DNA for the CDR3 is TGTGCCAGTAGTAGCACCGACTACTATAGCAATCAGCCCCAGCATTTT.

V and J are TRBV5-1 and TRBJ2-5; 11 bases match TRBD1. The germline V gene encodes CDR1 SGHRS and CDR2 YFSETQ. Germline trimming cut 4 bases from V and 1 base from J; bases unmatched to any gene: 15. There are 19 residues in the CDR3. This CDR3 is CASSPGQGVGVGSQETQYF. The CDR3, as DNA: TGCGCCAGCAGCCCGGGACAGGGGGTCGGGGTGGGAAGCCAAGAGACCCAGTACTTC.

The chain has TRBV3-1 (or the pseudogene TRBV3-2) and TRBJ1-2; D gene uncertain. This CDR3 has 14 residues. Trimming left V 1 base short and J 1 base short, with 7 bases between. From germline, CDR1 is LGHDT and CDR2 YNNKEL (reference sequence). CDR3 sequence: CASSQGPSNYGYTF. The DNA of the CDR3 is TGTGCCAGCAGCCAAGGGCCCAGTAACTATGGCTACACCTTC.

V gene TRBV11-3 combines with J gene TRBJ2-7, with D unresolved. V shed 4 bases and J shed 3 bases, with 19 bases lying between them. CDR1 is SGHNT and CDR2 is YENEEA in the germline V gene. The CDR3 is made up of 16 amino acids. The CDR3 region has the DNA TGTGCCAGCAGCTCCCTATTCGCAGGAAATGGCTACGAGCAGTACTTC. It translates to CASSSLFAGNGYEQYF.

The chain joins TRBV6-6 to TRBJ2-7, with D perhaps matching TRBD2 (5 bases). The germline V gene has CDR1 MNHNY and CDR2 SVGAGI (reference sequence). V was clipped by 2 bases and J by 3 bases, with 17 bases between them. CDR3 size: 16 residues. CDR3 sequence (DNA): TGTGCCAGCAGTTACCCCAAAGAGGGAGTTTTCTACGAGCAGTACTTC. It codes for CASSYPKEGVFYEQYF.

This chain links TRBV18 with TRBJ2-5; TRBD1 matches 9 bases. The CDR3 has 17 residues. The trim removed 5 bases at V and 4 bases at J, leaving 14 bases unmatched. Germline CDR1 is KGHSH and CDR2 is LQKENI. The CDR3: CASSASPPGQGRETQYF. CDR3 nucleotide sequence: TGTGCCAGCTCAGCCAGCCCACCGGGACAGGGAAGAGAGACCCAGTACTTC.

The rearrangement links TRBV7-2 to TRBJ2-3, with D uncertain. The CDR3 is made up of 12 amino acids. CDR1 is SGHTA and CDR2 is FQGNSA in the germline V gene. V lost 4 bases, J lost 6 bases, and 8 bases lay in between. The CDR3 loop reads CASSSVVDTQYF. CDR3 sequence (DNA): TGTGCCAGCAGCTCCGTAGTCGATACGCAGTATTTT.

The chain joins TRBV29-1 to TRBJ2-1, with unresolved D. This CDR3 has 14 amino acids. The germline V gene has CDR1 SQVTM and CDR2 ANQGSEA. Trimming shortened V by 4 bases and J by 2 bases, and 12 bases separated the two germline ends. As DNA, the CDR3 is TGCAGCGTTGGTAAGGCAGGCCCCTACAATGAGCAGTTCTTC. As protein: CSVGKAGPYNEQFF.

The chain couples TRBV6-5 to TRBJ1-6, with 7 positions matching TRBD1. The CDR3 extends over 14 amino acids. Germline V gene data show CDR1 as MNHEY and CDR2 as SVGAGI. J lost 3 bases, V lost 9 bases, and 5 bases had no gene match. CDR3 sequence: CASNRDSYNSPLHF. The CDR3 DNA follows: TGTGCCAGTAACAGGGACAGCTATAATTCACCCCTCCACTTT.

The rearrangement uses TRBV10-3 and TRBJ1-6; tentatively, D is TRBD1 (5 bases). CDR3 length: 13 residues. V shed 11 bases and J shed 0 bases, with 8 bases lying between them. Germline V gene lookup returns CDR1 ENHRY and CDR2 SYGVKD. In DNA form, the CDR3 reads TGTGCCGCCAGGGACTCCTATAATTCACCCCTCCACTTT. Protein sequence: CAARDSYNSPLHF.

The chain links TRBV19 to TRBJ2-5; 8 bases line up with TRBD2. Losses at the gene ends were 6 bases for V and 5 bases for J; bases not matched to a gene: 8. Germline assignment: CDR1 LNHDA and CDR2 SQIVND (reference sequence). The CDR3 covers 14 residues. The DNA for the CDR3 is TGTGCCAGTAGCACCCTAGCGGGTGCCGAGACCCAGTACTTC. It encodes CASSTLAGAETQYF.

The genes are TRBV12-3 or TRBV12-4 and TRBJ2-5; D is ambiguous. V lost 5 bases and J lost 7, with 8 bases in between. This CDR3 has 11 amino acids. The CDR3 is CASSPGGTQYF. DNA for the CDR3: TGTGCCAGCAGTCCAGGTGGGACCCAGTACTTC.

The chain links TRBV18 to TRBJ2-1; 16 bases are a match to TRBD2. With 4 bases clipped from V and 8 bases from J, the junction kept 8 bases outside the gene matches. The germline gives CDR1 KGHSH, CDR2 LQKENI. This CDR3 spans 17 amino acids. CDR3 amino acids: CASSRDAGTSGRDEQFF. CDR3 coding DNA: TGTGCCAGCTCACGGGATGCCGGGACTAGCGGGAGGGATGAGCAGTTCTTC.

J is TRBJ1-2 and V is TRBV5-4, with 7 nucleotides matching TRBD1. Germline trimming cut 3 bases from V and 4 bases from J; bases unmatched to any gene: 6. Germline V gives CDR1 SGHNT, CDR2 YYREEE (reference sequence). The CDR3 is made up of 14 amino acids. CDR3 DNA sequence: TGTGCCAGCAGCTGGACCGACAGGGCCTATGGCTACACCTTC. It codes for CASSWTDRAYGYTF.

The rearrangement uses TRBV5-1 and TRBJ1-2; D is unresolved. The CDR3 totals 17 residues. Germline-derived CDR1 and CDR2 are SGHRS and YFSETQ. Trimming took off 5 bases at V and 0 bases at J, with 20 bases between the two ends. The CDR3 loop is CASSQKESRTSNYGYTF. The DNA for the CDR3 is TGCGCCAGCAGTCAGAAGGAGAGCAGAACTTCTAACTATGGCTACACCTTC. Filled out from reference TRBV5-1 and TRBJ1-2, the complete variable domain reads KAGVTQTPRYLIKTRGQQVTLSCSPISGHRSVSWYQQTPGQGLQFLFEYFSETQRNKGNFPGRFSGRQFSNSRSEMNVSTLELGDSALYLCASSQKESRTSNYGYTFGSGTRLTVV.

V usage is TRBV15 and J usage is TRBJ2-2; weak D call: TRBD2 (6 bases). Germline CDR1 reads LNHNV; CDR2 reads YYDKDF (reference sequence). This CDR3 comprises 14 residues. Between the trimmed V and J ends, which lost 11 bases and 1 base, there was a span of 14 bases. The CDR3 coding sequence is TGTGCCGCTCGCGAGGGAGGGAACACCGGGGAGCTGTTTTTT. Its translation is CAAREGGNTGELFF.

This chain uses TRBV5-6 with TRBJ1-2; weak D call: TRBD1 (5 bases). Per germline, CDR1 SGHDT and CDR2 YYEEEE. The CDR3 extends over 14 amino acids. Trimming pared 3 bases from V and 0 bases from J, leaving 9 bases between. DNA for the CDR3: TGTGCCAGCAGCTCGGGACTAGCTAACTATGGCTACACCTTC. Residues: CASSSGLANYGYTF.

This clone was recorded a few times. The chain combines TRBV28 with TRBJ1-2; 12 bases are shared with TRBD1. The CDR3 consists of 14 residues. Germline V CDR1 and CDR2: MDHEN, SYDVKM. The V gene end was trimmed by 6 bases and the J gene end by 9 bases; junction bases not matched to a gene: 8. CDR3 in DNA: TGTGCCAGCAGGGATCCGGGACAGGGGGCGAGCTACACCTTC. The encoded protein is CASRDPGQGASYTF.

The V gene is TRBV4-1, the J gene TRBJ1-3; D not resolved. Trimming cost V 1 base and J 4 bases, with 11 bases left between them. The germline V gene encodes CDR1 MGHRA and CDR2 YSYEKL. The CDR3 covers 15 residues. The CDR3 reads CASSQAPTWGNTIYF. The CDR3 DNA reads TGCGCCAGCAGCCAAGCCCCGACTTGGGGAAACACCATATATTTT.

The V gene is TRBV4-3, the J gene TRBJ2-1; D might be TRBD1 (5 bases). V was shortened by 4 bases and J by 1 base, with 11 bases between the two germline ends. CDR1 is LGHNA and CDR2 is YSLEER in the germline V gene. The CDR3 is 15 residues long. In nucleotides, the CDR3 is TGCGCCAGCAGCCGGACATGGGGATCCTACAATGAGCAGTTCTTC. Its protein product is CASSRTWGSYNEQFF.

The rearrangement uses TRBV29-1 and TRBJ2-1; D call uncertain. Trimming took off 7 bases at V and 4 bases at J, with 11 bases between the two ends. Germline V gives CDR1 SQVTM, CDR2 ANQGSEA. The CDR3 loop spans 12 amino acids. CDR3: CSASGNYNEQFF. The CDR3 DNA reads as TGCAGCGCCTCAGGTAATTACAATGAGCAGTTCTTC.

This rearrangement joins TRBV12-3 or TRBV12-4 to TRBJ2-1; tentatively, D is TRBD2 (5 bases). The CDR3 has 11 residues. V was cut by 6 bases and J by 15 bases, with 15 bases left in between. The CDR3 DNA sequence: TGTGCCAGCAGCTGGACCGGGGAGTTGTTCTTC. This sequence encodes CASSWTGELFF.

The count of this clone is one. The chain recombines TRBV9 with TRBJ2-2; 10 bases match TRBD2. This CDR3 is 15 amino acids long. Germline V gives CDR1 SGDLS, CDR2 YYNGEE. Losses at the gene ends were 3 bases for V and 6 bases for J; bases not matched to a gene: 5. For the CDR3, the DNA is TGTGCCAGCAGCGGGACTAGCGGACTTCCCGGGGAGCTGTTTTTT. Translated: CASSGTSGLPGELFF.

About this clone itself: Other DNA variants within this sample encode the same CDR3. This chain uses TRBV7-2 with TRBJ2-5; D is ambiguous. The CDR3 loop spans 14 amino acids. V gave up 6 bases and J gave up 3 bases, with 14 bases separating them. Germline lookup yields CDR1 SGHTA and CDR2 FQGNSA. The CDR3 nucleotides are TGTGCCAGCAGTCTGAACTCAGGTGAAGAGACCCAGTACTTC. Amino acids: CASSLNSGEETQYF.